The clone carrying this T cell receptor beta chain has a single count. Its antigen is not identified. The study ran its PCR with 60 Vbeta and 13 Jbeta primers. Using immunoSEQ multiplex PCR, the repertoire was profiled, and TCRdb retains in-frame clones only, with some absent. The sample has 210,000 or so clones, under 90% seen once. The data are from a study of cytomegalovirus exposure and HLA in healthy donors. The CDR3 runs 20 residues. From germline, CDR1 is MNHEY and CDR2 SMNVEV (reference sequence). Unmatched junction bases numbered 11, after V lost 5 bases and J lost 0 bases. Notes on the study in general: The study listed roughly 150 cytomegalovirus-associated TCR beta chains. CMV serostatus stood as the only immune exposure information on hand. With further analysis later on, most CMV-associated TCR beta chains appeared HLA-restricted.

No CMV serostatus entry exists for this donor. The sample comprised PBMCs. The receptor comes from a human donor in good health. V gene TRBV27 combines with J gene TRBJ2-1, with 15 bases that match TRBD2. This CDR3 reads CASSPAGLAGGPSSYNEQFF. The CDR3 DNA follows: TGTGCCAGCAGTCCGGCTGGACTAGCGGGAGGGCCGAGCTCCTACAATGAGCAGTTCTTC.